The 26 T cell receptor beta chains presented below share a single source sample, sequenced in a study of T cell changes during pregnancy in multiple sclerosis. Generated by immunoSEQ multiplex PCR, the TCRdb table keeps only in-frame clones and is missing some. The table lists 100,000 or so clones, approximately 93% of them singletons. Sequencing used peripheral blood, obtained after pregnancy. All receptors come from a female donor with multiple sclerosis, enrolled in a pregnancy study.

This sequence joins TRBV9 and TRBJ2-7; 8 bases align to TRBD2. The V and J ends lost 0 bases and 7 bases, in that order; junction bases with no gene match: 6. Germline loops: CDR1 SGDLS, CDR2 YYNGEE. This CDR3 is 14 amino acids long. CDR3 coding DNA: TGTGCCAGCAGCGTAGTCGGGAGGGCCTCGGAGCAGTACTTC. This translates into CASSVVGRASEQYF.

The rearrangement links TRBV4-1 to TRBJ1-4; the D gene is possibly TRBD1 (5 bases). Germline lookup yields CDR1 MGHRA and CDR2 YSYEKL. This CDR3 is 16 amino acids long. Trimming left V 1 base short and J 7 bases short, with 16 bases between. The CDR3 sequence: CASSQAPGLNPEKLFF. As DNA, the CDR3 is TGCGCCAGCAGCCAAGCCCCGGGACTAAACCCTGAAAAACTGTTTTTT.

The V and J genes are TRBV27 and TRBJ1-1; tentative D call: TRBD1 (5 bases). The CDR3 loop spans 14 amino acids. CDR1 MNHEY and CDR2 SMNVEV come from the germline V gene (reference sequence). The V and J ends lost 6 bases and 0 bases respectively, with 11 bases between them. CDR3 in DNA: TGTGCCAGCAGCTTACAGGCTTTGAACACTGAAGCTTTCTTT. Translating gives CASSLQALNTEAFF.

The chain joins TRBV2 to TRBJ1-2; 8 bases agree with TRBD1. The CDR3 has 15 residues. V shed 7 bases, J shed 7 bases, and the junction held 14 bases outside the gene matches. The germline CDR1 and CDR2 sequences are SNHLY and FYNNEI. CDR3 sequence (DNA): TGTGCCAGCAAATCGGTGCAGGGGGCTTATGGTGGCTACACCTTC. Encoded protein: CASKSVQGAYGGYTF.

The chain carries TRBV14 and TRBJ2-3; the match to TRBD2 covers 13 bases. Unmatched junction bases numbered 7, after V lost 0 bases and J lost 4 bases. The CDR3 has 18 residues. The germline gives CDR1 SGHDN, CDR2 FVKESK. The CDR3 DNA reads TGTGCCAGCAGCCAAGATCGAGAGGGACTAGCGGGGTCAGATACGCAGTATTTT. This sequence encodes CASSQDREGLAGSDTQYF.

V is TRBV7-2 and J is TRBJ2-7; the D is unclear. Germline V gene sequence: CDR1 SGHTA, CDR2 FQGNSA. The CDR3 sequence is 11 residues long. With 5 bases removed from V and 2 bases from J, the gap between germline ends came to 4 bases. CDR3 in amino acids: CASSLTYEQYF. The DNA of the CDR3 is TGTGCCAGCAGCCTTACCTACGAGCAGTACTTC.

V usage is TRBV6-5 and J usage is TRBJ2-3, with 7 bases matching TRBD1. With V trimmed by 9 bases and J by 3 bases, 9 bases remained unmatched. CDR3 length: 14 residues. Germline V gene data show CDR1 as MNHEY and CDR2 as SVGAGI. The CDR3 nucleotides read TGTGCCAGTGAGGACAGGCGAAATACAGATACGCAGTATTTT. It yields the protein CASEDRRNTDTQYF.

The V call is TRBV27, the J call TRBJ2-7, with D tentatively TRBD2 (5 bases). V was clipped by 5 bases and J by 0 bases, with 11 bases between them. Germline V gene sequence: CDR1 MNHEY, CDR2 SMNVEV (reference sequence). This CDR3 contains 14 residues. The chain's CDR3 is CASSMDGISYEQYF. For the CDR3, the DNA is TGTGCCAGCAGTATGGACGGGATCTCCTACGAGCAGTACTTC.

This chain joins TRBV30 and TRBJ2-5, with a possible D match to TRBD1 (6 bases). With 0 bases removed from V and 6 bases from J, the gap between germline ends came to 14 bases. CDR1 is GTSNPN, CDR2 SVGIG, per germline (reference sequence). This CDR3 is 14 amino acids long. CDR3 DNA: TGTGCCTGGAGTGTAGGTCCAGGGACAAAGACCCAGTACTTC. It translates to CAWSVGPGTKTQYF.

The chain combines TRBV19 with TRBJ2-1; D may be TRBD2 (7 bases). Trimming pared 11 bases from V and 8 bases from J, leaving 22 bases between. Germline V CDR1 and CDR2: LNHDA, SQIVND (reference sequence). The CDR3 is made up of 14 amino acids. CDR3 nucleotide sequence: TGTGCCGTGGGGGCGGAGGGAGGGCCCGATGAGCAGTTCTTC. Translating gives CAVGAEGGPDEQFF.

J is TRBJ1-2 and V is TRBV30, with TRBD1 as a possible D gene (5 bases). Germline V gene data show CDR1 as GTSNPN and CDR2 as SVGIG (reference sequence). V dropped 0 bases and J dropped 7 bases, with 18 bases sitting between them. The CDR3 runs 15 residues. This chain's CDR3 is CAWSVQRGTTGGYTF. The CDR3 coding sequence is TGTGCCTGGAGTGTACAAAGAGGGACTACGGGTGGCTACACCTTC. The whole variable domain, remainder taken from reference TRBV30 and TRBJ1-2, is SQTIHQWPATLVQPVGSPLSLECTVEGTSNPNLYWYRQAAGRGLQLLFYSVGIGQISSEVPQNLSASRPQDRQFILSSKKLLLSDSGFYLCAWSVQRGTTGGYTFGSGTRLTVV.

The genes are TRBV2 and TRBJ1-2, with a tentative D call TRBD1 (5 bases). Per germline, CDR1 SNHLY and CDR2 FYNNEI. V was pared by 6 bases and J by 8 bases, with 13 bases between. The CDR3 runs 12 residues. For the CDR3, the DNA is TGTGCCAGCAGCCGACCAGGGCGAGGCTACACCTTC. It translates to CASSRPGRGYTF.

This clone was seen a single time. J is TRBJ2-7 and V is TRBV5-4, with 8 bases aligning to TRBD1. The CDR3 runs 15 residues. The V segment lost 4 bases and the J segment 1 base; nucleotides outside the gene matches: 7. Germline lookup yields CDR1 SGHNT and CDR2 YYREEE (reference sequence). The CDR3 loop reads CASSADRGGSYEQYF. Here the CDR3 DNA reads TGTGCCAGCAGCGCAGACAGGGGAGGTTCCTACGAGCAGTACTTC.

The CDR3 sequence is CASSPVLETQYF. CDR3 coding DNA: TGTGCCAGCTCACCCGTATTGGAGACCCAGTACTTC. This chain uses TRBV18 with TRBJ2-5; D gene unclear. V was shortened by 3 bases and J by 5 bases, with 7 bases between the two germline ends. Germline-derived CDR1 and CDR2 are KGHSH and LQKENI. This CDR3 has 12 residues.

CDR3 loop: CAWSLGLAGGLAKNIQYF. CDR3 DNA: TGTGCCTGGAGTTTGGGGCTAGCGGGCGGACTAGCCAAAAACATTCAGTACTTC. The chain recombines TRBV30 with TRBJ2-4, with TRBD2 identical over 8 bases. The germline CDR1 and CDR2 sequences are GTSNPN and SVGIG (reference sequence). Trimming cost V 2 bases and J 0 bases; bases outside gene matches: 12. This CDR3 spans 18 amino acids. Drawing the rest from reference TRBV30 and TRBJ2-4, the complete variable domain is SQTIHQWPATLVQPVGSPLSLECTVEGTSNPNLYWYRQAAGRGLQLLFYSVGIGQISSEVPQNLSASRPQDRQFILSSKKLLLSDSGFYLCAWSLGLAGGLAKNIQYFGAGTRLSVL.

The chain has TRBV18 and TRBJ2-5; D not resolved. This CDR3 contains 16 residues. Trimming left V 3 bases short and J 0 bases short, with 14 bases between. Germline loops: CDR1 KGHSH, CDR2 LQKENI. CDR3: CASSPLTTIYQETQYF. CDR3 DNA sequence: TGTGCCAGCTCACCGTTAACAACCATATACCAAGAGACCCAGTACTTC.

The chain has TRBV15 and TRBJ2-1, with TRBD2 matching over 8 bases. The J segment lost 9 bases and the V segment lost 5 bases, leaving 6 bases of the junction unmatched. The CDR3 runs to 13 residues. Looked up from germline, CDR1 is LNHNV and CDR2 is YYDKDF (reference sequence). CDR3 DNA sequence: TGTGCCACCAGCTTACGTCTAGCGGGTGAGCAGTTCTTC. Amino acid sequence: CATSLRLAGEQFF.

V usage is TRBV10-1 and J usage is TRBJ1-1; TRBD1 is a possible D gene (6 bases). There are 13 residues in the CDR3. Between the trimmed V and J ends, which lost 7 bases and 0 bases, there was a span of 9 bases. Germline V gene lookup returns CDR1 WNHNN and CDR2 SYGVQD (reference sequence). The CDR3 sequence is CASNGQLNTEAFF. CDR3 bases: TGCGCCAGCAATGGACAGTTGAACACTGAAGCTTTCTTT.

The CDR3 loop is CASSSDRVGFRQPQHF. DNA for the CDR3: TGTGCCAGCAGCTCTGACAGGGTTGGTTTTCGTCAGCCCCAGCATTTT. V is TRBV11-3 and J is TRBJ1-5, with 7 bases aligning to TRBD1. This CDR3 has 16 residues. Per germline, CDR1 SGHNT and CDR2 YENEEA. V lost 4 bases and J lost 6; bases outside the gene matches: 12.

The V and J genes are TRBV7-9 and TRBJ2-7, with 8 bases that match TRBD1. The CDR3 is 12 amino acids. Germline-derived CDR1 and CDR2 are SEHNR and FQNEAQ (reference sequence). V lost 5 bases and J lost 7; bases outside the gene matches: 4. The CDR3 loop reads CASSVTGGEQYF. CDR3 nucleotide sequence: TGTGCCAGCAGCGTTACAGGGGGGGAGCAGTACTTC.

The rearrangement joins TRBV5-1 to TRBJ2-3; 13 nucleotides line up with TRBD2. The germline V gene encodes CDR1 SGHRS and CDR2 YFSETQ. This CDR3 has 16 amino acids. V shed 2 bases and J 10 bases; nucleotides not matched to a gene: 10. This CDR3 is CASSFHGTSGNAAQYF. CDR3 in DNA: TGCGCCAGCAGCTTCCATGGGACTAGCGGGAACGCAGCGCAGTATTTT.

The V and J genes are TRBV5-6 and TRBJ2-1, with 9 bases aligning to TRBD2. Per germline, CDR1 SGHDT and CDR2 YYEEEE. The V gene end was trimmed by 2 bases and the J gene end by 9 bases; junction bases not matched to a gene: 12. This CDR3 region has 16 residues. The CDR3: CASSFEGGGRAGEQFF. CDR3 DNA: TGTGCCAGCAGCTTTGAAGGAGGCGGGAGGGCCGGTGAGCAGTTCTTC.

The table lists this clone with a count of one. The sample has other DNA sequences that encode this CDR3 too. V usage is TRBV30 and J usage is TRBJ2-7; D ambiguous. V lost 3 bases and J lost 3, with 12 bases in between. CDR3 size: 13 residues. CDR1 GTSNPN and CDR2 SVGIG come from the germline V gene (reference sequence). DNA of the CDR3: TGTGCCTGGAGCCGAGGTGGTAGCTACGAGCAGTACTTC. This encodes CAWSRGGSYEQYF.

The chain uses TRBV29-1 and TRBJ2-3, with TRBD2 as a possible D gene (6 bases). Germline loops: CDR1 SQVTM, CDR2 ANQGSEA. V was pared by 7 bases and J by 6 bases, with 17 bases between. This CDR3 has 13 residues. Here the CDR3 DNA reads TGCAGCGGTCGGGGACTCCAGTTGGATACGCAGTATTTT. It yields the protein CSGRGLQLDTQYF.

V is TRBV5-1 and J is TRBJ1-2; 9 nucleotides match TRBD1. The V gene end was trimmed by 1 base and the J gene end by 4 bases; junction bases not matched to a gene: 5. This CDR3 is 15 amino acids long. Germline loops: CDR1 SGHRS, CDR2 YFSETQ. For the CDR3, the DNA is TGCGCCAGCAGCTTGCCGGGACAGGGTAGCTATGGCTACACCTTC. It yields the protein CASSLPGQGSYGYTF.

J is TRBJ1-1 and V is TRBV7-9; 8 bases agree with TRBD1. V lost 5 bases, J lost 8 bases, and 4 bases stayed unmatched. Germline assignment: CDR1 SEHNR and CDR2 FQNEAQ (reference sequence). The CDR3 length is 12 residues. CDR3 in DNA: TGTGCCAGCAGCCCGTGGACAGGGGAAGCTTTCTTT. Amino acid sequence: CASSPWTGEAFF. The complete variable domain, with remaining parts taken from reference TRBV7-9 and TRBJ1-1, reads DTGVSQNPRHKITKRGQNVTFRCDPISEHNRLYWYRQTLGQGPEFLTYFQNEAQLEKSRLLSDRFSAERPKGSFSTLEIQRTEQGDSAMYLCASSPWTGEAFFGQGTRLTVV.